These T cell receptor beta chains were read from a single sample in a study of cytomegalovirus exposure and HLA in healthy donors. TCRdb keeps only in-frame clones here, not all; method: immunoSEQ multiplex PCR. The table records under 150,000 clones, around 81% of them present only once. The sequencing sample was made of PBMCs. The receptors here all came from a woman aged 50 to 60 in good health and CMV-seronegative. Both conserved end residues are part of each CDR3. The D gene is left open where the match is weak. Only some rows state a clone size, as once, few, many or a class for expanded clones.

cdr3_nt: TGCAGCGTTGTTGAGGCAGGGGGTGGGGAGACCCAGTACTTC
cdr3_aa: CSVVEAGGGETQYF
clone_size: -
d_call: TRBD1
j_call: TRBJ2-5
v_call: TRBV29-1

cdr3_nt: TGTGCCAGCAGCCAAGATAGGACAGGGATATCCTTTAATACCTACGAGCAGTACTTC
cdr3_aa: CASSQDRTGISFNTYEQYF
clone_size: once
d_call: TRBD1
j_call: TRBJ2-7
v_call: TRBV4-2

cdr3_nt: TGTGCCAGCAGCCAATTCGGACAGGGTCCAACCGGGGAGCTGTTTTTT
cdr3_aa: CASSQFGQGPTGELFF
clone_size: -
d_call: TRBD1
j_call: TRBJ2-2
v_call: TRBV16

cdr3_nt: TGTGCCAGCAGCTTGGGACTAGCGGGAGAGGGTTCAAAGTTCTTC
cdr3_aa: CASSLGLAGEGSKFF
clone_size: once
d_call: TRBD2
j_call: TRBJ2-1
v_call: TRBV13

cdr3_nt: TGTGCCAGCAGCCCCGCGGTCACTAGCGGGAGTTCCGCGCCTGACGAGCAGTACTTC
cdr3_aa: CASSPAVTSGSSAPDEQYF
clone_size: -
d_call: TRBD2
j_call: TRBJ2-7
v_call: TRBV14

cdr3_nt: TGTGCCTGGAGGACTAGCAGGGCGAACACTGAAGCTTTCTTT
cdr3_aa: CAWRTSRANTEAFF
clone_size: -
d_call: -
j_call: TRBJ1-1
v_call: TRBV30

cdr3_nt: TGTGCCAGCAGCCCACACCGACTAGCGGGAGTGGTAGATACGCAGTATTTT
cdr3_aa: CASSPHRLAGVVDTQYF
clone_size: once
d_call: TRBD2
j_call: TRBJ2-3
v_call: TRBV7-2

cdr3_nt: TGTGCCAGCAGTGTTAACTGGCGGGGAGAGACCCAGTACTTC
cdr3_aa: CASSVNWRGETQYF
clone_size: -
d_call: -
j_call: TRBJ2-5
v_call: TRBV6-1

cdr3_nt: TGTGCCAGCAGCACTCGGGGTTTAAGCGAAAAACTGTTTTTT
cdr3_aa: CASSTRGLSEKLFF
clone_size: -
d_call: -
j_call: TRBJ1-4
v_call: TRBV7-6

cdr3_nt: TGTGCCAGCACCCTGGACAGGGTAGGGCAAGAGACCCAGTACTTC
cdr3_aa: CASTLDRVGQETQYF
clone_size: once
d_call: TRBD1
j_call: TRBJ2-5
v_call: TRBV11-2